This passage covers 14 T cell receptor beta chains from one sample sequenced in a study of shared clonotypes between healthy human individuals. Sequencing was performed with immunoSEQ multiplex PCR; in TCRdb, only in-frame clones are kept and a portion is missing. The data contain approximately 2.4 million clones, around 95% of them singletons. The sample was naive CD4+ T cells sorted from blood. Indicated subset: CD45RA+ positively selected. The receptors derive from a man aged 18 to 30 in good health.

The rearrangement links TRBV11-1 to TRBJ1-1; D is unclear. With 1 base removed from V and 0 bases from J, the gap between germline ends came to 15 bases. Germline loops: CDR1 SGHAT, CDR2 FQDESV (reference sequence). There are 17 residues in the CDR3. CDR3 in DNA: TGTGCCAGCAGCTTAGGATCAGGATTCGATATGAACACTGAAGCTTTCTTT. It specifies CASSLGSGFDMNTEAFF.

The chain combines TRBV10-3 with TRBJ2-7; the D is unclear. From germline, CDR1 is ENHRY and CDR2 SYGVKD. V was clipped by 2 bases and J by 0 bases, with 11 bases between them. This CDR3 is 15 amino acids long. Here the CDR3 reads CAISEGSTASYEQYF. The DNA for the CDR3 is TGTGCCATCAGTGAGGGCAGCACGGCCTCCTACGAGCAGTACTTC.

CDR3 nucleotide sequence: TGTGCCAGCAGTGAAGCCCCAGGACAGGGCCTAGGCGAGCAGTACTTC. Translation: CASSEAPGQGLGEQYF. The chain combines TRBV6-1 with TRBJ2-7, with TRBD1 identical over 8 bases. V was clipped by 0 bases and J by 6 bases; unmatched bases: 10. Germline V gene lookup returns CDR1 MNHNS and CDR2 SASEGT. The CDR3 is 16 amino acids.

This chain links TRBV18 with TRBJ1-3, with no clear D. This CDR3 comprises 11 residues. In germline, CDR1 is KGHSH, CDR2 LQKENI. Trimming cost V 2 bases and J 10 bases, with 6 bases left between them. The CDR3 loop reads CASSPDRTIYF. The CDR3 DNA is TGTGCCAGCTCACCAGACCGTACCATATATTTT.

The CDR3 DNA reads as TGTGCCAGCAGCCAACTAGCGGGAACGCAGTATTTT. Amino acid sequence: CASSQLAGTQYF. V and J are TRBV2 and TRBJ2-3, with TRBD2 matching over 10 bases. Germline lookup yields CDR1 SNHLY and CDR2 FYNNEI. Trimming at V came to 6 bases and at J to 9 bases, leaving 3 bases not matched to a gene. CDR3 size: 12 residues.

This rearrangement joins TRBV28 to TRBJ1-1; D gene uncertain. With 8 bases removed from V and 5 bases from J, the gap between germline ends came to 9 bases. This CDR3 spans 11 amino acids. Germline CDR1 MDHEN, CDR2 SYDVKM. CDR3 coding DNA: TGTGCCAGCGTTATTAGGACTGAAGCTTTCTTT. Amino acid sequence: CASVIRTEAFF.

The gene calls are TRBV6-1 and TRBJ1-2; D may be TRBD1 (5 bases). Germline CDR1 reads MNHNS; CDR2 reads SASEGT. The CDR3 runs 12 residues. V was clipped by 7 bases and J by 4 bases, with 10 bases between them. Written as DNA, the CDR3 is TGTGCCAGCAAGGGGAACTTCTATGGCTACACCTTC. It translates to CASKGNFYGYTF.

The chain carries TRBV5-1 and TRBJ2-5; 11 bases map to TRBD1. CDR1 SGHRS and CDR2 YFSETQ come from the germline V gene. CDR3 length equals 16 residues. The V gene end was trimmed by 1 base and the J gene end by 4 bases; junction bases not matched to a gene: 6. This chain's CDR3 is CASSLHGQGAGETQYF. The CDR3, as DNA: TGCGCCAGCAGCTTGCATGGACAGGGGGCCGGAGAGACCCAGTACTTC.

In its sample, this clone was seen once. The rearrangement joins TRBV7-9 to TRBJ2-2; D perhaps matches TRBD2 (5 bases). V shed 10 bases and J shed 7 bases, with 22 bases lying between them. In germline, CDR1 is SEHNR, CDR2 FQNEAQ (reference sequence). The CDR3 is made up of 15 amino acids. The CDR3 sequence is CATDVHIASGGELFF. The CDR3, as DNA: TGTGCCACGGACGTGCACATAGCGTCGGGCGGGGAGCTGTTTTTT.

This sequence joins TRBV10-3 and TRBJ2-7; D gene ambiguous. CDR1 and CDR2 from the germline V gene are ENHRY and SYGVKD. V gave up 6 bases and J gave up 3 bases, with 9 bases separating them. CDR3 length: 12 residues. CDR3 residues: CAIRDADYEQYF. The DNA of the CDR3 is TGTGCCATCAGGGACGCAGACTACGAGCAGTACTTC.

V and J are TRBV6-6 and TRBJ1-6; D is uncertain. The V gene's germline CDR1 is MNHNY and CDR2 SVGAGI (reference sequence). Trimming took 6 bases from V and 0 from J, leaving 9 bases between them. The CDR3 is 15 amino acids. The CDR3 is CASRQTSSYNSPLHF. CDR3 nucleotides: TGTGCCAGCAGACAAACGAGCTCCTATAATTCACCCCTCCACTTT.

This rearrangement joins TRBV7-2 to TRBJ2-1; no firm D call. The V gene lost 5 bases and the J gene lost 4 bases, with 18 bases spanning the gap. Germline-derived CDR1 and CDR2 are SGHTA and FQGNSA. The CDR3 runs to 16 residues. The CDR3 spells CASSPLPTGKYNEQFF. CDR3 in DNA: TGTGCCAGCAGCCCATTACCGACTGGAAAATACAATGAGCAGTTCTTC. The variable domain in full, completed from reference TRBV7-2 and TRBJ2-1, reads GAGVSQSPSNKVTEKGKDVELRCDPISGHTALYWYRQSLGQGLEFLIYFQGNSAPDKSGLPSDRFSAERTGGSVSTLTIQRTQQEDSAVYLCASSPLPTGKYNEQFFGPGTRLTVL.

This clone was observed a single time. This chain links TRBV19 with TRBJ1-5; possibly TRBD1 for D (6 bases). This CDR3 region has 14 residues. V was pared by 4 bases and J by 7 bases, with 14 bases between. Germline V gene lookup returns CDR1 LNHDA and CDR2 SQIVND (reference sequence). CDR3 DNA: TGTGCCAGTAGTACCCACACAGGGAAGCAGCCCCAGCATTTT. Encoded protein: CASSTHTGKQPQHF.

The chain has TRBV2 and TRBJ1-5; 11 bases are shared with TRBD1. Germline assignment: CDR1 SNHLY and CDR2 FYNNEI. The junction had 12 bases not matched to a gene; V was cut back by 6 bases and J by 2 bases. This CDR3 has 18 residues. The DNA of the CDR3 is TGTGCCAGCAGCTCAACCCCCGGGACAGGGGGTCGCAATCAGCCCCAGCATTTT. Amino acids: CASSSTPGTGGRNQPQHF.